This entry concerns a single T cell receptor (beta chain). A read error is possible here, since a much larger clone lies one base away. The sample is drawn from a study of breast tumors, draining lymph nodes, adjacent tissues. Samples came from axillary lymph nodes draining the breast cancer. Germline CDR1 SGHDT, CDR2 YYEEEE. The CDR3 spans 15 residues. V was clipped by 4 bases and J by 8 bases, with 21 bases between them. From the multiplex PCR reads, TCRdb called clonotypes with MiXCR, one entry per CDR3 protein. The sample shows 200,000 or so distinct CDR3 sequences, roughly 31% of them seen only once.

V and J are TRBV5-6 and TRBJ1-2, with a possible D match to TRBD1 (6 bases). This sequence was found in a female donor with breast cancer. Some clones in this sample may be carry-over from other donors' samples. Sequences were obtained from axillary lymph node tissue. In nucleotides, the CDR3 is TGTGCCAGCAGCGGCCGCGGACCGGGGGCGGTGGGCTACACCTTC. Its translation is CASSGRGPGAVGYTF.